The count of the clone carrying this T cell receptor beta chain is one. Antigen unknown. An end of the junction does not agree with germline; a read error may underlie this. The CDR3 is 15 residues long. Germline CDR1 SNHLY, CDR2 FYNNEI. This sample stems from a study of OX40 agonist ivuxolimab in advanced cancers. Regarding the study as a whole: Low normalized T-cell clonal expansion also characterized some of the nonresponders.

Libraries were prepared by immunoSEQ multiplex PCR; TCRdb keeps only in-frame clonotypes and omits some of them. Among tens of thousands of clones listed, approximately 94% were seen once. The material sequenced was CD4+ or CD8+ T cells sorted from blood, taken in a trial of the OX40 agonist ivuxolimab. This rearrangement joins TRBV2 to TRBJ2-1, with TRBD2 identical over 12 bases. This TCR came from an adult with an advanced solid tumor such as melanoma, head and neck, liver or kidney cancer. CDR3 in amino acids: CASKVGTSGYNEQFF. The CDR3 nucleotides read TGTGCAAGCAAGGTCGGGACTAGCGGGTACAATGAGCAGTTCTTC.